This T cell receptor beta chain was documented in a study of shared clonotypes between healthy human individuals. The overall study: Donors had three CD4 naive, three CD4 memory, two CD8 naive and one CD8 memory plate apiece.

The CDR3 totals 13 residues. Trimming shortened V by 0 bases and J by 8 bases, and 10 bases separated the two germline ends. In germline, CDR1 is LNHNV, CDR2 YYDKDF (reference sequence). Overall study results and limits: Across subsets, estimated richness was generally greater for naive than for memory populations.

With respect to this clone: Its antigen is not identified.

Profiling relied on immunoSEQ multiplex PCR, and the TCRdb table lists in-frame clones only, not all of them. The sample records 400,000 or so clones, about 96% being singletons. The chain recombines TRBV15 with TRBJ1-2; the D is unclear. Sequencing was done on a sample of memory CD8+ T cells sorted from blood. Specified subset: CD45RO+ cells pooled with CCR7-negative TemRA cells. The source of this sequence is a young man in good health. The CDR3 coding sequence is TGTGCCACCAGCAGAGATACGTTGAGGGGCTACACCTTC. Residues: CATSRDTLRGYTF.